This paragraph covers one T cell receptor beta chain sequence. The data belong to a study of control samples from healthy donors and cancer patients. TCRdb keeps only in-frame clones here, not all; method: immunoSEQ multiplex PCR. The profile shows about 150,000 clones, approximately 93% of them singletons. The V gene end was trimmed by 5 bases and the J gene end by 4 bases; junction bases not matched to a gene: 12. Germline V gene lookup returns CDR1 SGHTA and CDR2 FQGNSA. The CDR3 has 17 residues. Sequenced input: blood. The chain joins TRBV7-2 to TRBJ2-5; 11 bases are shared with TRBD2. The sequence derives from a man between 35 and 55 years old in good health. The CDR3 sequence is CASSQTGTSGMTETQYF. CDR3 nucleotide sequence: TGTGCCAGCAGCCAAACCGGGACTAGCGGAATGACAGAGACCCAGTACTTC.